This T cell receptor (beta chain) originates from a study of T cells expressing NK-cell markers. Overall study: From sorted CD3+CD56+NKG2C+, CD3+CD56+NKG2C- and CD3+CD56-NKG2C+ T cells came the TCR beta repertoires. Seropositivity for HCMV was found in seven of the eight sequenced donors, with one seronegative.

The CDR3 is 15 amino acids. Germline CDR1 is SEHNR and CDR2 is FQNEAQ (reference sequence). TCRdb reprocessed the 5' RACE reads and stores each CDR3 protein as one record, lacking DNA. The table lists hundreds of thousands of distinct CDR3 sequences, with roughly 4.2% in the top ten. The sample was blood T cells: a sorted CD56 or NKG2C T cell subset, CD4+ or CD8+ T cells, or bulk PBMC T cells (not recorded which). This chain connects TRBV7-9 to TRBJ1-1; checking the TCRdb D call of TRBD1 is not possible without DNA. This sequence originates from a woman between 18 and 70 years old in good health. The CDR3 spells CASSPTPQGNTEAFF.